A selection of T cell receptor beta chains follows, all from one sample in a study of blood T cells in healthy people across ages. TCRdb called the 5' RACE reads again in MiXCR, with one record for every CDR3 protein. The sample consists of some 850,000 distinct CDR3 sequences, about 26% of them appearing once. These same data were also listed under a study on T cells of mothers and their children.

Sequenced input: blood. These receptors were taken from a boy aged 5-17 years in good health. The CDR3 runs from the conserved cysteine through the conserved F or W. Each record gives: J gene, D gene, CDR3 length, clone size, V gene, CDR3 DNA, CDR3 protein. A D gene is named only where the DNA matches it firmly. Only some rows state a clone size, as once, few, many or a class for expanded clones.

TRBJ2-5,TRBD1,15,-,TRBV20-1,TGCAGTGCTAGTCCGGGACAGGGGTTCCAAGAGACCCAGTACTTC,CSASPGQGFQETQYF
TRBJ2-7,TRBD2,13,-,TRBV20-1,TGCAGTGCTAGGGCGGGGGGGACTAACGAGCAGTACTTC,CSARAGGTNEQYF
TRBJ2-7,-,12,few,TRBV11-2,TGTGCCAGCAGCTTTGGGATTAACGAGCAGTACTTC,CASSFGINEQYF
TRBJ2-7,-,14,-,TRBV19,TGTGCCAGTAGTCTCTCCGGCGGGGACAACGAGCAGTACTTC,CASSLSGGDNEQYF
TRBJ2-1,TRBD2,16,-,TRBV15,TGTGCCACCAGCAGAGATCGGGAGGCCGGGGACAATGAGCAGTTCTTC,CATSRDREAGDNEQFF
TRBJ2-5,-,14,-,TRBV20-1,TGCAGTGCCGAATCCTCTACCCGGGTGGTGACCCAGTACTTC,CSAESSTRVVTQYF
TRBJ2-5,-,15,-,TRBV20-1,TGCAGTGCTTCTCCTGGCAGGGTAAACGGCGAGACCCAGTACTTC,CSASPGRVNGETQYF
TRBJ2-5,-,14,few,TRBV5-1,TGCGCCAGCAAGATTAGCGGAGGACAAGAGACCCAGTACTTC,CASKISGGQETQYF
TRBJ1-2,TRBD1,14,-,TRBV9,TGTGCCAGCAGCAAGGAGGGACAGGGCTATGGCTACACCTTC,CASSKEGQGYGYTF
TRBJ2-5,-,16,few,TRBV12-3/TRBV12-4,TGTGCCAGCAGTTTCGGAATTAGCGGAAGCCAAGAGACCCAGTACTTC,CASSFGISGSQETQYF
TRBJ2-1,-,12,-,TRBV6-5,TGTGCCAGCGTAGGGGGGTACAATGAGCAGTTCTTC,CASVGGYNEQFF
TRBJ1-2,-,14,-,TRBV29-1,TGCAGCGTTTGGGGAGGGGGGCAAAACTATGGCTACACCTTC,CSVWGGGQNYGYTF
TRBJ2-5,-,11,few,TRBV25-1,TGTGCCAGCAGATCCGTAGAGACCCAGTACTTC,CASRSVETQYF
TRBJ1-1,-,15,many,TRBV7-9,TGTGCCAGCAGCCCCTGGGAGGGAGCCAACACTGAAGCTTTCTTT,CASSPWEGANTEAFF
TRBJ1-4,-,15,many,TRBV25-1,TGTGCCAGCAGTGACCCCGCGGCAGTAAATGAAAAACTGTTTTTT,CASSDPAAVNEKLFF
TRBJ2-1,-,13,-,TRBV20-1,TGCAGTCCCAGTTTTGGGGCAAATCCTGAGCAGTTCTTC,CSPSFGANPEQFF
TRBJ2-7,-,12,-,TRBV12-3/TRBV12-4,TGTGCCAGCACCCAGGACTCCTACGAGCAGTACTTC,CASTQDSYEQYF
TRBJ2-5,TRBD1,15,few,TRBV4-1,TGCGCCAGCAGCCAAGGTACAGGGGGCTTGGAGACCCAGTACTTC,CASSQGTGGLETQYF
TRBJ2-1,TRBD2,13,-,TRBV6-5,TGTGCCACAGGGCGGGGGGGCCGCAATGAGCAGTTCTTC,CATGRGGRNEQFF
TRBJ2-7,TRBD2,14,few,TRBV29-1,TGCAGCGTTGTCCGGAGCGCGGGGGAGGGCGAGCAGTACTTC,CSVVRSAGEGEQYF
TRBJ2-1,-,14,-,TRBV29-1,TGCAGCGTTGTTGGCGGGGGCCTTAGGAATGAGCAGTTCTTC,CSVVGGGLRNEQFF
TRBJ2-1,-,13,few,TRBV5-1,TGCGCCAGCAGCCCGGGACCTAACAATGAGCAGTTCTTC,CASSPGPNNEQFF
TRBJ1-5,TRBD1,15,few,TRBV15,TGTGCCACCAGCAGAGAGGGACAGACAAATCAGCCCCAGCATTTT,CATSREGQTNQPQHF
TRBJ2-7,TRBD1,14,many,TRBV4-1,TGCGCCAGCAGGCCCGGGACAGGGGCCTACGAGCAGTACTTC,CASRPGTGAYEQYF
TRBJ1-2,TRBD1,13,-,TRBV20-1,TGCAGTGCCGGGCCAGGGACAGACTATGGCTACACCTTC,CSAGPGTDYGYTF
TRBJ2-3,TRBD2,18,few,TRBV5-4,TGTGCCAGCAGCCCGGCCGGTAGCGGGGCTTCTAGCACAGATACGCAGTATTTT,CASSPAGSGASSTDTQYF
TRBJ2-3,-,17,-,TRBV11-2,TGTGCCAGCAGCTTAGGGTCTCATGCAGGGAGCCCAGATACGCAGTATTTT,CASSLGSHAGSPDTQYF
TRBJ1-1,-,14,-,TRBV5-1,TGCGCCAGCAGTCCCGACTGGGGGAACACTGAAGCTTTCTTT,CASSPDWGNTEAFF